The 19 T cell receptor beta chains below were found in one sample sequenced in a study of blood T cell repertoires in COVID-19 (dated by TCRdb to between 2020 and 2021). The library was produced with the immunoSEQ multiplex PCR assay. The source is immuneACCESS, and TCRdb retained only in-frame sequences with V and J called. Part of the clones is not carried over; for the studies checked, unresolved V genes explain less than half of this, and the remainder is unexplained. For this sample the table gives under 20,000 clones, of which about four fifths were detected only once. The ten largest account for about 9% of the sample. Sequenced sample: peripheral blood. These TCRs come from a human donor in a cohort sampled during active COVID-19.

The V call is TRBV2, the J call TRBJ2-7; no firm D call. Per germline, CDR1 SNHLY and CDR2 FYNNEI. Trimming shortened V by 5 bases and J by 3 bases, and 5 bases separated the two germline ends. CDR3 size: 11 residues. CDR3 region: CASSSIYEQYF. The CDR3 coding sequence is TGTGCCAGCAGTTCAATCTACGAGCAGTACTTC.

On this clone itself: Other DNA sequences in the same sample also yield this CDR3. The chain uses TRBV5-5 and TRBJ1-1, with 9 bases matching TRBD1. The trim removed 2 bases at V and 0 bases at J, leaving 11 bases unmatched. The CDR3 has 18 amino acids. The V gene's germline CDR1 is SGHKS and CDR2 YYEKEE (reference sequence). The CDR3 spells CASSFSLTGGMVNTEAFF. CDR3 bases: TGTGCCAGCAGCTTCTCCCTAACAGGGGGCATGGTGAACACTGAAGCTTTCTTT.

As to this clone: Other DNA sequences within the sample encode an identical CDR3. The CDR3 region is CASSTGLAGGRSGELFF. The CDR3 coding sequence is TGTGCCAGCAGCACGGGACTAGCGGGGGGTCGATCCGGGGAGCTGTTTTTT. The V gene is TRBV11-2, the J gene TRBJ2-2, with 15 bases aligning to TRBD2. CDR3 size: 17 residues. CDR1 is SGHAT, CDR2 FQNNGV, per germline. V dropped 5 bases and J dropped 6; count of bases not matched to a gene: 7.

The chain has TRBV30 and TRBJ2-7; a weak D match, TRBD2 (6 bases). This CDR3 is built from 15 residues. The germline CDR1 and CDR2 sequences are GTSNPN and SVGIG (reference sequence). V lost 0 bases and J 1 base, leaving 13 bases between the germline ends. This chain's CDR3 is CAWSVGGSGSYEQYF. The CDR3 region has the DNA TGTGCCTGGAGTGTCGGAGGGAGTGGGTCCTACGAGCAGTACTTC.

The rearrangement joins TRBV5-1 to TRBJ2-2, with D possibly TRBD2 on 6 matching bases. Germline CDR1 is SGHRS and CDR2 is YFSETQ. This CDR3 contains 15 residues. Trimming shortened V by 4 bases and J by 5 bases, and 15 bases separated the two germline ends. The CDR3 protein is CASSDGLGGTGELFF. The CDR3 nucleotides are TGCGCCAGCAGCGATGGACTCGGAGGGACCGGGGAGCTGTTTTTT.

The chain recombines TRBV6-5 with TRBJ2-5, with TRBD1 matching over 7 bases. V lost 6 bases and J lost 5; bases outside the gene matches: 9. Germline-derived CDR1 and CDR2 are MNHEY and SVGAGI. The CDR3 runs 14 residues. For the CDR3, the DNA is TGTGCCAGCAGAAAACTAGACAGGGCGGAGACCCAGTACTTC. It yields the protein CASRKLDRAETQYF.

V usage is TRBV30 and J usage is TRBJ2-1; maybe TRBD1 (6 bases). The V end was cut by 3 bases, the J end by 4 bases, with 28 bases between. From germline, CDR1 is GTSNPN and CDR2 SVGIG (reference sequence). This CDR3 is 19 amino acids long. The CDR3 reads CAWRPVKRDIHRGYNEQFF. For the CDR3, the DNA is TGTGCCTGGAGACCCGTTAAACGGGACATCCACAGAGGATACAATGAGCAGTTCTTC.

This chain links TRBV28 with TRBJ2-1, with 9 bases that match TRBD1. The ends lost 7 bases at V and 5 bases at J; junction bases unmatched: 9. This CDR3 has 15 amino acids. Germline V gene sequence: CDR1 MDHEN, CDR2 SYDVKM. The CDR3 DNA is TGTGCCAGCACCCCCCGGGACAGGGCGAACAATGAGCAGTTCTTC. Amino acids: CASTPRDRANNEQFF.

The chain is built from TRBV10-3 and TRBJ2-5, with 9 nucleotides matching TRBD2. Trimming cost V 6 bases and J 2 bases; bases outside gene matches: 10. The CDR3 length is 16 residues. Germline V gene sequence: CDR1 ENHRY, CDR2 SYGVKD. The CDR3 DNA reads TGTGCCATCAGCGGAGGGAGTCTAGCGGGGCAAGAGACCCAGTACTTC. Amino acids: CAISGGSLAGQETQYF.

The gene calls are TRBV3-1 (or the pseudogene TRBV3-2) and TRBJ1-2; 7 nucleotides align to TRBD1. The CDR3 runs to 15 residues. V shed 4 bases, J shed 6 bases, and the junction held 11 bases outside the gene matches. CDR1 is LGHDT and CDR2 is YNNKEL in the germline V gene (reference sequence). The chain's CDR3 is CASSPNRGLVHGYTF. Written as DNA, the CDR3 is TGTGCCAGCAGCCCCAACAGGGGTTTGGTCCATGGCTACACCTTC.

V is TRBV2 and J is TRBJ2-7; 12 bases agree with TRBD1. Unmatched junction bases numbered 4, after V lost 2 bases and J lost 2 bases. This CDR3 has 16 residues. The germline V gene has CDR1 SNHLY and CDR2 FYNNEI. CDR3 sequence: CASSELGTGGTYEQYF. The CDR3 region has the DNA TGTGCCAGCAGTGAACTCGGGACAGGGGGCACCTACGAGCAGTACTTC.

This clone was observed a few times. This chain uses TRBV5-8 with TRBJ2-5, with 8 bases that match TRBD2. The CDR3 contains 17 residues. V was clipped by 3 bases and J by 5 bases; unmatched bases: 15. CDR1 and CDR2 (germline): SGHTS, YDEGEE. The CDR3 region has the DNA TGTGCCAGCAGCTCCCCTTTGGTAGCGGGGTTCAGGGAGACCCAGTACTTC. This codes for CASSSPLVAGFRETQYF. Together with reference TRBV5-8 and TRBJ2-5, the CDR3 gives the full variable domain: EAGVTQSPTHLIKTRGQQATLRCSPISGHTSVYWYQQALGLGLQFLLWYDEGEERNRGNFPPRFSGRQFPNYSSELNVNALELEDSALYLCASSSPLVAGFRETQYFGPGTRLLVL.

The V call is TRBV18, the J call TRBJ2-5; 8 nucleotides agree with TRBD1. The CDR3 runs to 15 residues. J gave up 5 bases and V 3 bases, and 8 bases lay outside the gene matches. Germline V gene data show CDR1 as KGHSH and CDR2 as LQKENI. In DNA, the CDR3 is TGTGCCAGCTCACCGGCAGGGGGCCTGTCGGAGACCCAGTACTTC. It translates to CASSPAGGLSETQYF.

The chain combines TRBV20-1 with TRBJ2-3; TRBD2 matches at 10 bases. Germline trimming cut 3 bases from V and 8 bases from J; bases unmatched to any gene: 8. The germline gives CDR1 DFQATT, CDR2 SNEGSKA (reference sequence). The CDR3 consists of 14 residues. The CDR3 DNA follows: TGCAGTGCTAGTAGCGGGGGGCCGGGGGTTACGCAGTATTTT. Its translation is CSASSGGPGVTQYF.

The V gene is TRBV5-1, the J gene TRBJ2-1; D perhaps matches TRBD1 (5 bases). The CDR3 has 13 amino acids. V lost 0 bases and J lost 6, with 7 bases in between. Germline lookup yields CDR1 SGHRS and CDR2 YFSETQ. The CDR3 nucleotides read TGCGCCAGCAGCTTGGCGACAGTCAATGAGCAGTTCTTC. Encoded protein: CASSLATVNEQFF.

The V call is TRBV5-1, the J call TRBJ1-6, with 7 bases fitting TRBD1. This CDR3 region has 15 residues. The ends lost 0 bases at V and 7 bases at J; junction bases unmatched: 4. Looked up from germline, CDR1 is SGHRS and CDR2 is YFSETQ. The CDR3 DNA sequence: TGCGCCAGCAGCTTGGGAACAGGGGTCAATTCACCCCTCCACTTT. This translates into CASSLGTGVNSPLHF.

The rearrangement links TRBV5-6 to TRBJ1-2; 7 nucleotides match TRBD1. The J segment lost 4 bases and the V segment lost 2 bases, leaving 2 bases of the junction unmatched. Germline CDR1 reads SGHDT; CDR2 reads YYEEEE. There are 13 residues in the CDR3. CDR3 residues: CASSLGQVYGYTF. CDR3 nucleotides: TGTGCCAGCAGCTTAGGACAGGTCTATGGCTACACCTTC. Based on the CDR3 plus reference TRBV5-6 and TRBJ1-2, the full variable domain is DAGVTQSPTHLIKTRGQQVTLRCSPKSGHDTVSWYQQALGQGPQFIFQYYEEEERQRGNFPDRFSGHQFPNYSSELNVNALLLGDSALYLCASSLGQVYGYTFGSGTRLTVV.

V usage is TRBV29-1 and J usage is TRBJ2-1; D might be TRBD1 (6 bases). Trimming took off 8 bases at V and 6 bases at J, with 17 bases between the two ends. Germline V lookup: CDR1 SQVTM, CDR2 ANQGSEA. There are 13 residues in the CDR3. The chain's CDR3 is CSILPFRGNEQFF. The DNA of the CDR3 is TGCAGCATCCTCCCCTTCAGGGGCAATGAGCAGTTCTTC.

The rearrangement joins TRBV6-6 to TRBJ1-6; 9 bases are a match to TRBD1. Germline values: CDR1 MNHNY, CDR2 SVGAGI (reference sequence). The CDR3 has 14 residues. Germline trimming cut 5 bases from V and 10 bases from J; bases unmatched to any gene: 6. The CDR3 is CASSPDRGGSPLHF. CDR3 sequence (DNA): TGTGCCAGCAGTCCGGACAGGGGTGGCTCACCCCTCCACTTT.